This T cell receptor (beta chain) was retrieved from a study of blood T cell repertoires in COVID-19. Background on the study: Researchers got acute and convalescent COVID-19 samples from the United States, Italy and Spain.

Using immunoSEQ multiplex PCR, the repertoire was profiled, and TCRdb retains in-frame clones only, with some absent. The sample lists tens of thousands of clones, 88% seen once, with around 5% in the top ten. This CDR3 has 14 amino acids. Germline V lookup: CDR1 MNHNY, CDR2 SVGAGI (reference sequence). V shed 5 bases and J 2 bases; nucleotides not matched to a gene: 5. Sequencing was carried out using peripheral blood. The clonotype originates from a woman aged 80 or older with active COVID-19. The V and J genes are TRBV6-6 and TRBJ2-5; 7 positions match TRBD1. The CDR3 DNA is TGTGCCAGCAGTGCACCGGACAGGCAAGAGACCCAGTACTTC. Protein: CASSAPDRQETQYF.